What follows is one T cell receptor (beta chain) and its context. No antigen is known for it. This sample stems from a study of blood T cells in healthy people across ages. Study-wide background: Template switching caught about one barcoded beta molecule for each two T cells.

V shed 4 bases, J shed 5 bases, and the junction held 7 bases outside the gene matches. The CDR3 totals 13 residues. From germline, CDR1 is SQVTM and CDR2 ANQGSEA. Findings of the study overall: The CMV status of each donor remained undetermined, and this could have confounded shifts in expanded clonotypes.

Primed by a sample-barcoded 5' primer and a J-beta primer mix, a second PCR proceeded for 7 to 11 cycles. TCRdb re-called the 5' RACE reads with MiXCR, one entry per CDR3 protein. The sample carries about 1.8 million distinct CDR3 sequences, 40% to 55% recorded once. The sample comprised blood. The sequence derives from a woman between 40 and 50 years old in good health. This chain uses TRBV29-1 with TRBJ1-2; TRBD1 matches 7 bases. CDR3 loop: CSVVDRVFYGYTF. The CDR3, as DNA: TGCAGCGTTGTAGACAGGGTCTTTTATGGCTACACCTTC. Looking up the rest from reference TRBV29-1 and TRBJ1-2 gives the full variable domain: SAVISQKPSRDICQRGTSLTIQCQVDSQVTMMFWYRQQPGQSLTLIATANQGSEATYESGFVIDKFPISRPNLTFSTLTVSNMSPEDSSIYLCSVVDRVFYGYTFGSGTRLTVV.